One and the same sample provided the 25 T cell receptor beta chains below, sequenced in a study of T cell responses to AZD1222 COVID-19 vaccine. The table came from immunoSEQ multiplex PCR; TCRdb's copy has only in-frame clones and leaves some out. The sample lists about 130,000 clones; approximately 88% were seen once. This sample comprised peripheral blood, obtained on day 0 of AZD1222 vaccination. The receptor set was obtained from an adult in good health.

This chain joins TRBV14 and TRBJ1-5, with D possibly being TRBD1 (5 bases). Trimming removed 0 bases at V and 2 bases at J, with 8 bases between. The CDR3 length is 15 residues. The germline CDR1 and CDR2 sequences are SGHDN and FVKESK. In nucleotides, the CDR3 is TGTGCCAGCAGCCAAGATGACAGACGCAATCAGCCCCAGCATTTT. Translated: CASSQDDRRNQPQHF.

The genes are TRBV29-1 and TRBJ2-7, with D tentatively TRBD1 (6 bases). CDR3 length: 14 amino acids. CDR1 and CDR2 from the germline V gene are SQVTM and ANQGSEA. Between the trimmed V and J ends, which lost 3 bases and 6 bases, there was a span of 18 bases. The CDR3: CSVENQGFGSEQYF. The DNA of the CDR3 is TGCAGCGTTGAGAACCAGGGGTTTGGGTCCGAGCAGTACTTC.

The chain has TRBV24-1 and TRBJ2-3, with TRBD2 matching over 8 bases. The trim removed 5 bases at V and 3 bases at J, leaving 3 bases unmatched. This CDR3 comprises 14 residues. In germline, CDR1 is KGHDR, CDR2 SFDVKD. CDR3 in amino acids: CATSVGTRTDTQYF. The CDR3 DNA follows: TGTGCCACCAGTGTCGGGACTAGGACAGATACGCAGTATTTT.

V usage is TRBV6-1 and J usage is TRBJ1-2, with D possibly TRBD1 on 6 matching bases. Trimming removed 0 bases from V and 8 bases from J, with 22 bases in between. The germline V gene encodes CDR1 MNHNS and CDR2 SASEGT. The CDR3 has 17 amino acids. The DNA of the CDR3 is TGTGCCAGCAGTGAAGCGCGTCCCCGGGGAGGGGGGGGCGGCTACACCTTC. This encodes CASSEARPRGGGGGYTF.

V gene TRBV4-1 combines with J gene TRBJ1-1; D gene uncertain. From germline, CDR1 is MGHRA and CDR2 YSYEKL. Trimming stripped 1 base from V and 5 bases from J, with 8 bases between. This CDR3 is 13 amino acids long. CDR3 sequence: CASSQVSRTEAFF. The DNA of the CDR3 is TGCGCCAGCAGCCAAGTAAGTAGGACTGAAGCTTTCTTT.

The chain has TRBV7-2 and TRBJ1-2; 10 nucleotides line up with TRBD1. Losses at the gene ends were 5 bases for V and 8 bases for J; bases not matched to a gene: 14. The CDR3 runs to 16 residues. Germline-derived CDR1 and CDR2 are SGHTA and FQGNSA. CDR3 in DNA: TGTGCCAGCAGCGTCCACGGACAGGGGGTGTCTTGGGGCTACACCTTC. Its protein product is CASSVHGQGVSWGYTF.

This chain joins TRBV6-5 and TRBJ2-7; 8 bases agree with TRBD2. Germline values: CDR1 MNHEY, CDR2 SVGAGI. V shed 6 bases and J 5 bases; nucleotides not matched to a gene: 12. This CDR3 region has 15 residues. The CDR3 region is CASSSAGGAYHEQYF. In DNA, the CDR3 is TGTGCCAGCAGCTCGGCGGGGGGCGCCTACCACGAGCAGTACTTC.

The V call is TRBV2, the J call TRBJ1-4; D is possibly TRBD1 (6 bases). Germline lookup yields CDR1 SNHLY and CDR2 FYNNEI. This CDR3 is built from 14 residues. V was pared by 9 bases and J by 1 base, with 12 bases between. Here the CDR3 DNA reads TGTGCCAGATCTACAGGGCTAACTAATGAAAAACTGTTTTTT. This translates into CARSTGLTNEKLFF.

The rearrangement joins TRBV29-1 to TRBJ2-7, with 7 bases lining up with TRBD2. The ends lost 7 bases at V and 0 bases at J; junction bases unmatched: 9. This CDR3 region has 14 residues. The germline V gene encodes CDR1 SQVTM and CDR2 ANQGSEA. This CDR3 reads CSAGIGTNSYEQYF. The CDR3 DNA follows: TGCAGCGCGGGAATTGGGACTAACTCCTACGAGCAGTACTTC.

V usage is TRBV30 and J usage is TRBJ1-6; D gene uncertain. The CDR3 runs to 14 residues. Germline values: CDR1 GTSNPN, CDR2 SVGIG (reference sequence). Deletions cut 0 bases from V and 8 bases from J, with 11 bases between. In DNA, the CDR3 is TGTGCCTGGAGTGTGAGTCGTTTGGATTCACCCCTCCACTTT. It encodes CAWSVSRLDSPLHF. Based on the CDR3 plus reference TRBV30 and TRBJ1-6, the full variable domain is SQTIHQWPATLVQPVGSPLSLECTVEGTSNPNLYWYRQAAGRGLQLLFYSVGIGQISSEVPQNLSASRPQDRQFILSSKKLLLSDSGFYLCAWSVSRLDSPLHFGNGTRLTVT.

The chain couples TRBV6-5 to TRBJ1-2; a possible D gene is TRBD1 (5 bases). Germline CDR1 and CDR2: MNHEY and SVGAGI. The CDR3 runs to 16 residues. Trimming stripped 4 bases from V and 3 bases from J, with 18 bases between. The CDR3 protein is CASSLVWSGGDYGYTF. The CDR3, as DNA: TGTGCCAGCAGTTTAGTTTGGTCGGGGGGGGACTATGGCTACACCTTC.

The CDR3 is CASSPAPPPTIEAFF. The CDR3 coding sequence is TGTGCCAGCTCACCAGCTCCTCCACCAACAATTGAAGCTTTCTTT. The genes are TRBV18 and TRBJ1-1; D uncertain. Looked up from germline, CDR1 is KGHSH and CDR2 is LQKENI. The CDR3 covers 15 residues. Trimming removed 2 bases at V and 7 bases at J, with 17 bases between.

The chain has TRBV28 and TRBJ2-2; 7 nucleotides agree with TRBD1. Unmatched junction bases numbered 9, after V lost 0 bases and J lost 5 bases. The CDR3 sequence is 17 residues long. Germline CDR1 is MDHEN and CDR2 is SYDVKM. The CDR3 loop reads CASSLWGLHRGTGELFF. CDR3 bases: TGTGCCAGCAGTTTATGGGGGCTGCACAGGGGAACCGGGGAGCTGTTTTTT.

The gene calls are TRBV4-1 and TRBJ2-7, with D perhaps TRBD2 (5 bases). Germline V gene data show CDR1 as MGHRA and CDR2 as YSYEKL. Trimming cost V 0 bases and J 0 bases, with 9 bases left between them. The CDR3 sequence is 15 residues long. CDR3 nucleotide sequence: TGCGCCAGCAGCCAAGATCTGGGGAGCTCCTACGAGCAGTACTTC. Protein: CASSQDLGSSYEQYF.

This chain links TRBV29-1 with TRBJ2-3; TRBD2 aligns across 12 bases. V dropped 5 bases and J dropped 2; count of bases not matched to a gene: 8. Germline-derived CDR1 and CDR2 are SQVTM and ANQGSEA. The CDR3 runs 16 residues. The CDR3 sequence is CSVRTGTSGYTDTQYF. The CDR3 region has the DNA TGCAGCGTTCGTACCGGGACTAGCGGGTACACAGATACGCAGTATTTT.

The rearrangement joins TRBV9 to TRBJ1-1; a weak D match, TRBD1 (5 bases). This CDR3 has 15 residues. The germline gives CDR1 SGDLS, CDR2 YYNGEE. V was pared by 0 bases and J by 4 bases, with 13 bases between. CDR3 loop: CASSVGGNQGTEAFF. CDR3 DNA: TGTGCCAGCAGCGTAGGAGGGAACCAGGGCACTGAAGCTTTCTTT. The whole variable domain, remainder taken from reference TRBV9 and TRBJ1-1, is DSGVTQTPKHLITATGQRVTLRCSPRSGDLSVYWYQQSLDQGLQFLIQYYNGEERAKGNILERFSAQQFPDLHSELNLSSLELGDSALYFCASSVGGNQGTEAFFGQGTRLTVV.

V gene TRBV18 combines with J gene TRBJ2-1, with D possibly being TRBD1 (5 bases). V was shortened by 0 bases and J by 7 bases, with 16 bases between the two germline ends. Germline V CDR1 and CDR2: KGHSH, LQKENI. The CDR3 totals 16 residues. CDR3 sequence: CASSPPTAYNDNEQFF. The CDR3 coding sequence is TGTGCCAGCTCACCACCGACAGCCTACAATGATAATGAGCAGTTCTTC. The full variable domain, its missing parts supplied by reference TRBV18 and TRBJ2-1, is NAGVMQNPRHLVRRRGQEARLRCSPMKGHSHVYWYRQLPEEGLKFMVYLQKENIIDESGMPKERFSAEFPKEGPSILRIQQVVRGDSAAYFCASSPPTAYNDNEQFFGPGTRLTVL.

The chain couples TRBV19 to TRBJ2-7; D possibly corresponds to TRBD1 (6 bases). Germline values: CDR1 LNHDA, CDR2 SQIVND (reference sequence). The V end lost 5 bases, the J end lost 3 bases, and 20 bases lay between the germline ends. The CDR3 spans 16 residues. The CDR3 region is CASSPPPGAVIYEQYF. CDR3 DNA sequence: TGTGCCAGTAGTCCCCCCCCAGGGGCCGTCATCTACGAGCAGTACTTC.

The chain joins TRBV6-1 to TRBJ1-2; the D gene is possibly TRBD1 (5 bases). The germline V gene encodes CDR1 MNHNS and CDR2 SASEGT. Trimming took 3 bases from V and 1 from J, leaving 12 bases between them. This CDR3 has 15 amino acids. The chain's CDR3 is CASSDWGLINYGYTF. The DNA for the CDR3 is TGTGCCAGCAGTGATTGGGGACTTATTAACTATGGCTACACCTTC.

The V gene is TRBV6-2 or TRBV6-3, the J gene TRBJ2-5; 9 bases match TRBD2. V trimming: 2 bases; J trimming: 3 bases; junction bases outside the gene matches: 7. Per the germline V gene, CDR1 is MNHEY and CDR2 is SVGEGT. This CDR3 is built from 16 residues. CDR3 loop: CASSYGNLAGKETQYF. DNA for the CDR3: TGTGCCAGCAGTTACGGAAATCTAGCGGGAAAAGAGACCCAGTACTTC.

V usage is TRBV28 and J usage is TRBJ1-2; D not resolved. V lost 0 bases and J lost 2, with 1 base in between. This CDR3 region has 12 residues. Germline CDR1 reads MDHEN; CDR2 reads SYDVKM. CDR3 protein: CASSLWNYGYTF. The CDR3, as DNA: TGTGCCAGCAGTTTATGGAACTATGGCTACACCTTC.

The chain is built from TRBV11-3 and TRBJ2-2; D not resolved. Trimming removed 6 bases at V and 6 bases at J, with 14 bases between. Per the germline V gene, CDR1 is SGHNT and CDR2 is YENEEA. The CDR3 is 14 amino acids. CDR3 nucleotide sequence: TGTGCCAGCAGGCGCATGGGTGGCCCCGGGGAGCTGTTTTTT. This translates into CASRRMGGPGELFF.

CDR3 loop: CATQGTGHSNQPQHF. The CDR3 bases are TGTGCCACACAAGGCACAGGTCATAGCAATCAGCCCCAGCATTTT. The V gene is TRBV19, the J gene TRBJ1-5; TRBD1 is a possible D gene (5 bases). This CDR3 comprises 15 residues. Trimming took 10 bases from V and 0 from J, leaving 16 bases between them. CDR1 and CDR2 (germline): LNHDA, SQIVND (reference sequence).

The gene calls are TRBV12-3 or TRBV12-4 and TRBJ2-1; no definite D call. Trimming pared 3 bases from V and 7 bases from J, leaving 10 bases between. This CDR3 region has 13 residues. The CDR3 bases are TGTGCCAGCAGTTTTGTGGGCCCGAATGAGCAGTTCTTC. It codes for CASSFVGPNEQFF.

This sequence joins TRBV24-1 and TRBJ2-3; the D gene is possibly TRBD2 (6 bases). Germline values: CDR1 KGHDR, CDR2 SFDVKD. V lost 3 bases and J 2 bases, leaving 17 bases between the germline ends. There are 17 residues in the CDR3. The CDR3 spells CATSDPGASGVTDTQYF. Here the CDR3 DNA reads TGTGCCACCAGTGATCCCGGGGCCTCGGGGGTCACAGATACGCAGTATTTT.